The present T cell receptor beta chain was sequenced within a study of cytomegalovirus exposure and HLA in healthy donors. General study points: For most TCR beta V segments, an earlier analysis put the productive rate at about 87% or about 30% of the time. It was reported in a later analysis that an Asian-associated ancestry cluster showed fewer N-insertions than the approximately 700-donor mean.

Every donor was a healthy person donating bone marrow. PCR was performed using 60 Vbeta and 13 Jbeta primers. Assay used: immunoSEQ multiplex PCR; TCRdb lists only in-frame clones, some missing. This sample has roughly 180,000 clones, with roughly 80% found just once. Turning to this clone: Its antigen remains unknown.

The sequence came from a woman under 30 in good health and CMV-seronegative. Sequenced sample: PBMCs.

The CDR3 DNA reads as TGTGCCAGCAGCCCGGGACAGGTGGGTGGCAATCAGCCCCAGCATTTT. Its translation is CASSPGQVGGNQPQHF. V usage is TRBV7-9 and J usage is TRBJ1-5; 8 bases agree with TRBD1. V dropped 5 bases and J dropped 2; count of bases not matched to a gene: 8. The CDR3 runs to 16 residues. CDR1 and CDR2 from the germline V gene are SEHNR and FQNEAQ (reference sequence).